One sample yielded the 9 T cell receptor beta chains listed below, sequenced in a study of immune cell composition in non-small cell lung cancer. Produced via immunoSEQ multiplex PCR; TCRdb's table is partial and in-frame only. The table lists approximately 3,000 clones, 55% to 70% of them singletons. Normal lung sampling was at least 3 cm from the tumour, as distant as possible. The sample was non-adjacent lung tissue. The receptors stem from a human donor with non-small cell lung cancer.

The DNA for the CDR3 is TGTGCCTGGAGTGTTCAAAACACCATATATTTT. Residues: CAWSVQNTIYF. The genes are TRBV30 and TRBJ1-3; D unclear. CDR1 is GTSNPN, CDR2 SVGIG, per germline (reference sequence). The CDR3 loop spans 11 amino acids. V shed 0 bases and J shed 6 bases, with 3 bases lying between them.

The V gene is TRBV18, the J gene TRBJ2-1; D possibly corresponds to TRBD1 (5 bases). CDR1 is KGHSH and CDR2 is LQKENI in the germline V gene. The CDR3 spans 15 residues. V was cut by 8 bases and J by 9 bases, with 23 bases left in between. The CDR3: CASQWAGLNMGEQFF. The CDR3 nucleotides read TGTGCCAGCCAATGGGCAGGGTTGAATATGGGTGAGCAGTTCTTC.

V gene TRBV19 combines with J gene TRBJ1-4; D is perhaps TRBD1 (5 bases). Germline CDR1 is LNHDA and CDR2 is SQIVND (reference sequence). Trimming removed 7 bases from V and 7 bases from J, with 16 bases in between. The CDR3 runs 14 residues. The CDR3 coding sequence is TGTGCCAGTACCAAGACAGCAGATGGTGAAAAACTGTTTTTT. It codes for CASTKTADGEKLFF.

Only a few counts were recorded for this clone. The chain employs TRBV9 and TRBJ2-7; TRBD1 agrees at 7 bases. Germline V CDR1 and CDR2: SGDLS, YYNGEE. This CDR3 region has 13 residues. With 2 bases clipped from V and 5 bases from J, the junction kept 4 bases outside the gene matches. CDR3 sequence: CASSVDRVDEQYF. In nucleotides, the CDR3 is TGTGCCAGCAGCGTCGACAGGGTCGACGAGCAGTACTTC.

The count of this clone is one. The chain couples TRBV19 to TRBJ1-1; D unresolved. CDR1 and CDR2 (germline): LNHDA, SQIVND (reference sequence). CDR3 length: 14 residues. V was pared by 7 bases and J by 3 bases, with 15 bases between. In nucleotides, the CDR3 is TGTGCCAGTACCCCCCCGAGGAGTGACACTGAAGCTTTCTTT. Residues: CASTPPRSDTEAFF.

The CDR3 spells CASSQDATGETQYF. The CDR3 nucleotides read TGCGCCAGCAGTCAGGACGCGACGGGGGAGACCCAGTACTTC. This chain uses TRBV5-1 with TRBJ2-5; a possible D gene is TRBD2 (5 bases). Per the germline V gene, CDR1 is SGHRS and CDR2 is YFSETQ. Trimming took off 5 bases at V and 5 bases at J, with 16 bases between the two ends. This CDR3 spans 14 amino acids. The full variable domain, completed using reference TRBV5-1 and TRBJ2-5, is KAGVTQTPRYLIKTRGQQVTLSCSPISGHRSVSWYQQTPGQGLQFLFEYFSETQRNKGNFPGRFSGRQFSNSRSEMNVSTLELGDSALYLCASSQDATGETQYFGPGTRLLVL.

The genes are TRBV7-2 and TRBJ2-5; possible D gene TRBD2, 5 bases. CDR1 is SGHTA and CDR2 is FQGNSA in the germline V gene. The V and J ends lost 5 bases and 5 bases respectively, with 18 bases between them. This CDR3 comprises 15 residues. The CDR3 DNA sequence: TGTGCCAGCAGCCCCCAGACGGATAGAGGGGAGACCCAGTACTTC. Translating it yields CASSPQTDRGETQYF. Drawing the rest from reference TRBV7-2 and TRBJ2-5, the complete variable domain is GAGVSQSPSNKVTEKGKDVELRCDPISGHTALYWYRQSLGQGLEFLIYFQGNSAPDKSGLPSDRFSAERTGGSVSTLTIQRTQQEDSAVYLCASSPQTDRGETQYFGPGTRLLVL.

The chain has TRBV27 and TRBJ1-5; D possibly corresponds to TRBD1 (5 bases). The V gene lost 4 bases and the J gene lost 1 base, with 11 bases spanning the gap. The CDR3 contains 15 residues. Germline lookup yields CDR1 MNHEY and CDR2 SMNVEV (reference sequence). CDR3 sequence reads: CASSWGGRSNQPQHF. The CDR3 nucleotides are TGTGCCAGCAGTTGGGGGGGTAGGAGCAATCAGCCCCAGCATTTT.

The chain employs TRBV2 and TRBJ1-6; no firm D call. Germline CDR1 is SNHLY and CDR2 is FYNNEI. The CDR3 has 11 amino acids. V shed 6 bases and J shed 15 bases, with 12 bases lying between them. CDR3 sequence reads: CASRFGENLHF. The CDR3 DNA reads as TGTGCCAGCAGATTCGGGGAAAACCTCCACTTT.